This T cell receptor beta chain derives from a study of shared clonotypes between healthy human individuals. Study in general: CD4 naive and CD4 memory each took three plates per donor, while CD8 naive took two and CD8 memory one.

Germline CDR1 and CDR2: SGHTA and FQGNSA. This CDR3 region has 13 residues. Trimming cost V 2 bases and J 7 bases, with 9 bases left between them. Findings and limits, study-wide: Sequencing depth was expected to influence donor clonotype sharing. Memory subsets generally showed smaller estimated richness than naive subsets did.

The table lists this clone with a few counts. Antigen unknown. Data came from immunoSEQ multiplex PCR; TCRdb stores just in-frame clones and leaves some out. The sample includes around 1 million clones, approximately 80% of them seen just once. Sequenced: memory CD4+ T cells sorted from blood. Subset: CD45RA-negative fraction. The TCR sequence derives from a man in his late teens or twenties in good health. The rearrangement links TRBV7-2 to TRBJ1-5; no reliable D call. CDR3 DNA sequence: TGTGCCAGCAGCTTACGGGAGGAACAGCCCCAGCATTTT. This codes for CASSLREEQPQHF.